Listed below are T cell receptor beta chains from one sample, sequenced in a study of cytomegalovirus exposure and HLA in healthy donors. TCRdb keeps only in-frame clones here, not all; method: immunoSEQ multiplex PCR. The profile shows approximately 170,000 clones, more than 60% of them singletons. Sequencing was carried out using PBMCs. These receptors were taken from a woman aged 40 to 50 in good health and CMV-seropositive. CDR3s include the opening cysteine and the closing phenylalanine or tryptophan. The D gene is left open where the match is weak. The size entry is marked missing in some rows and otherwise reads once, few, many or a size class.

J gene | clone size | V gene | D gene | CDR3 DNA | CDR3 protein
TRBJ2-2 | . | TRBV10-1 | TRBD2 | TGCGCCAGCAGTGCGACCCGTAGCGGGGCAAACACCGGGGAGCTGTTTTTT | CASSATRSGANTGELFF
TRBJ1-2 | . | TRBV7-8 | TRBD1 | TGTGCCAGCAGCTTAGGGCAGACAGGGGGCGCGGGCTACACCTTC | CASSLGQTGGAGYTF
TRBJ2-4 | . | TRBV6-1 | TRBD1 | TGTGCCAGCAGTGAGTGGGACAGGGCCAAAAACATTCAGTACTTC | CASSEWDRAKNIQYF
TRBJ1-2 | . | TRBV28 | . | TGTGCCAGCAGCCTTGACAGCTATGGCTACACCTTC | CASSLDSYGYTF
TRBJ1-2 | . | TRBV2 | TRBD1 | TGTGCTTGCTACAGGGGGTATTATGGCTACACCTTC | CACYRGYYGYTF
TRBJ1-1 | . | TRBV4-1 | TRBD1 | TGCGCCAGCAGCCAACCGACAGGGCAAAACACTGAAGCTTTCTTT | CASSQPTGQNTEAFF
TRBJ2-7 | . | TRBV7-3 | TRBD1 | TGTGCCAGCAGCTTAAACAGGGGTCCCTACGAGCAGTACTTC | CASSLNRGPYEQYF
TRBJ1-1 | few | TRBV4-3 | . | TGCGCCAGCACGGGTTTTTCACGGGACACTGAAGCTTTCTTT | CASTGFSRDTEAFF
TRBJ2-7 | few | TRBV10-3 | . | TGTGTCTCAAAGCAGAACGCGGCATACGAGCAGTACTTC | CVSKQNAAYEQYF
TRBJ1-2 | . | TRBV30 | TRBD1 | TGTGCCTGGAGTGTATATGGGACAGTAGTCTATGGCTACACCTTC | CAWSVYGTVVYGYTF
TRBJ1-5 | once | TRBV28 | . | TGTGCCAGCAGTTCTACACAGGGTTTCTATAGCAATCAGCCCCAGCATTTT | CASSSTQGFYSNQPQHF
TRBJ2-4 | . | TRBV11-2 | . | TGTGCCAGCAGCTTATCAGGGGTCGGCCCTAACATTCAGTACTTC | CASSLSGVGPNIQYF
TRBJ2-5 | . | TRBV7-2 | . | TGTGCCAGCAGCTTACTAACCCGGCAAGAGACCCAGTACTTC | CASSLLTRQETQYF
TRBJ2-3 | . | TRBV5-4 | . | TGTGCCAGCAGCTTGGGACCAGGGGAGCGGAGCACAGATACGCAGTATTTT | CASSLGPGERSTDTQYF
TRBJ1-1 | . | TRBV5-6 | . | TGTGCCAGCAACCTTTTTGGGAGGGGTAAGACTGAAGCTTTCTTT | CASNLFGRGKTEAFF
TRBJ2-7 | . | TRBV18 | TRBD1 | TGTGCCAGCTCAGCCGGGACAGTATTATACGAGCAGTACTTC | CASSAGTVLYEQYF
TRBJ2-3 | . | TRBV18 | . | TGTGCCAGCTCACCCGGTAGCCAGTCCTCCGGGAGACGAGATACGCAGTATTTT | CASSPGSQSSGRRDTQYF
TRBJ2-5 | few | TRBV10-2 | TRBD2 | TGCGCCAGCAGAAACACCGGGACTAGCGGCGGAGGGACCCAGTACTTC | CASRNTGTSGGGTQYF
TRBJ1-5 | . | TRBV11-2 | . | TGTGCCAGCAGCCGACAGGTCAATCAGCCCCAGCATTTT | CASSRQVNQPQHF
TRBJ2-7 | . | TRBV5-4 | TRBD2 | TGTGCCAGCAGCTTAGAAGCGGGGAGCTACGAGCAGTACTTC | CASSLEAGSYEQYF
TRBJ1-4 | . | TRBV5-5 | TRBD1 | TGTGCCAGCAGACCCAAACCGGGACAGATGAATGAAAAACTGTTTTTT | CASRPKPGQMNEKLFF
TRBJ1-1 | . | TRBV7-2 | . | TGTGCCAGCAGCCCCCAGGGGCAGAACACTGAAGCTTTCTTT | CASSPQGQNTEAFF
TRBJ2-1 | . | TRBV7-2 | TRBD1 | TGTGCCAGCAGCTTAGCAGGGGGCTGGAGTGAGCAGTTCTTC | CASSLAGGWSEQFF
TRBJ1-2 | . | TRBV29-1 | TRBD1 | TGCAGCGCCAGTATTTTGAGGCAGGGGGCGTCTGGCTACACCTTC | CSASILRQGASGYTF
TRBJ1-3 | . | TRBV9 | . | TGTGCCAGCAGCGTAGCTTGGGGAGCTGGAAACACCATATATTTT | CASSVAWGAGNTIYF
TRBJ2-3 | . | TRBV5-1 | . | TGCGCCAGCAGGAGTAAGGGGTCCGGAGATACGCAGTATTTT | CASRSKGSGDTQYF
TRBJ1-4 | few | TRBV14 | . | TGTGCCAGCAGCCAAGGGGCCAGAAATAATGAAAAACTGTTTTTT | CASSQGARNNEKLFF
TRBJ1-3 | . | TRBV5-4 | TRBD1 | TGTGCCAGCAGCTTGGTAGGACAGGGTGCTGGAAACACCATATATTTT | CASSLVGQGAGNTIYF
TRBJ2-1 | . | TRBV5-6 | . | TGTGCCAGCAGCCTGCAACTTGGCTACAATGAGCAGTTCTTC | CASSLQLGYNEQFF
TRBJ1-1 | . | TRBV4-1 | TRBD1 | TGCGCCAGCAGAATACAGGGGGGGGGACCTGAAGCTTTCTTT | CASRIQGGGPEAFF
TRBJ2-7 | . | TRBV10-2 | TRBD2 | TGCGCCAGCAGTGAGAGCGGGGGAAACTACGAGCAGTACTTC | CASSESGGNYEQYF
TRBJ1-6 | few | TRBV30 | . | TGTGCCTGGAGCCGAGGGGGGGAATTGGTTCTTCCCCTCCACTTT | CAWSRGGELVLPLHF
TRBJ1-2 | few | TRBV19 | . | TGTGCCAGTTCCAGGGGTTCTAACTATGGCTACACCTTC | CASSRGSNYGYTF
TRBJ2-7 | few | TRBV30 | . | TGTGCCTGGAGTTTCGGGGGAGCTTCCTACGAGCAGTACTTC | CAWSFGGASYEQYF
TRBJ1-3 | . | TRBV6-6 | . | TGTGCCAGCAGTTCCGGGATTAACTCTGGAAACACCATATATTTT | CASSSGINSGNTIYF
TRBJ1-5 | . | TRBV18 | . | TGTGCCAGCTCCGGTTTACGGGGGAATCAGCCCCAGCATTTT | CASSGLRGNQPQHF
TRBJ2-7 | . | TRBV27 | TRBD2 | TGTGCCAGCAGTTTGACTAGCGGGGGGAGTGAGCAGTACTTC | CASSLTSGGSEQYF
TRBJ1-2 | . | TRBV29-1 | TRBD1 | TGCGGATCGGGACAGGGGAACTATGGCTACACCTTC | CGSGQGNYGYTF
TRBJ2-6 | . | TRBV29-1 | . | TGCGGCGCGCTTGGCAGTCCTCGCTCTGGGGCCAACGTCCTGACTTTC | CGALGSPRSGANVLTF
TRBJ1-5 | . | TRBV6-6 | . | TGTGCCAGCACTCCGGCGGGAGGAGGCAATCAGCCCCAGCATTTT | CASTPAGGGNQPQHF
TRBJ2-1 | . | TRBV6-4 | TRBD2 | TGTGCCAGCAGTCCTAGCGGGGTCTACAATGAGCAGTTCTTC | CASSPSGVYNEQFF
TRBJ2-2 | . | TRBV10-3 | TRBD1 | TGTGCCATCAGTCCCGCAGGGGGTGACACCGGGGAGCTGTTTTTT | CAISPAGGDTGELFF
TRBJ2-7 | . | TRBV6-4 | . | TGTGCCAGCCGCTTAGAAGGGAGTAAAAGCTACGAGCAGTACTTC | CASRLEGSKSYEQYF
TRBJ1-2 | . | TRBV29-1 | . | TGCAGCGTCCGGAGCGCTGGCTACACCTTC | CSVRSAGYTF